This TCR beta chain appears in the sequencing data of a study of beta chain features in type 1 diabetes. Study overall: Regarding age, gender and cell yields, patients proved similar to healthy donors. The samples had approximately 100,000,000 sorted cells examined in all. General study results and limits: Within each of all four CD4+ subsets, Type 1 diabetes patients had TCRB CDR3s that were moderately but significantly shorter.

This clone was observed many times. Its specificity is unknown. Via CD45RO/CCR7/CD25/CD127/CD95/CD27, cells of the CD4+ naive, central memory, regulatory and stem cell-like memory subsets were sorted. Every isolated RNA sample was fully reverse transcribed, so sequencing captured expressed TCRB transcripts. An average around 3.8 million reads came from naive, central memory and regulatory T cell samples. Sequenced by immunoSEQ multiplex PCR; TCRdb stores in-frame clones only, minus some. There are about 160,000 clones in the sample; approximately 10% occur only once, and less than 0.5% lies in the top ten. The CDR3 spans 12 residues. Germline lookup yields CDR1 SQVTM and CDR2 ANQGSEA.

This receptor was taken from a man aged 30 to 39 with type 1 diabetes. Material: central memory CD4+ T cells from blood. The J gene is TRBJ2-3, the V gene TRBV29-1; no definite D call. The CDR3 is CTAARNTDTQYF. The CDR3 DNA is TGCACGGCGGCTCGAAACACAGATACGCAGTATTTT.